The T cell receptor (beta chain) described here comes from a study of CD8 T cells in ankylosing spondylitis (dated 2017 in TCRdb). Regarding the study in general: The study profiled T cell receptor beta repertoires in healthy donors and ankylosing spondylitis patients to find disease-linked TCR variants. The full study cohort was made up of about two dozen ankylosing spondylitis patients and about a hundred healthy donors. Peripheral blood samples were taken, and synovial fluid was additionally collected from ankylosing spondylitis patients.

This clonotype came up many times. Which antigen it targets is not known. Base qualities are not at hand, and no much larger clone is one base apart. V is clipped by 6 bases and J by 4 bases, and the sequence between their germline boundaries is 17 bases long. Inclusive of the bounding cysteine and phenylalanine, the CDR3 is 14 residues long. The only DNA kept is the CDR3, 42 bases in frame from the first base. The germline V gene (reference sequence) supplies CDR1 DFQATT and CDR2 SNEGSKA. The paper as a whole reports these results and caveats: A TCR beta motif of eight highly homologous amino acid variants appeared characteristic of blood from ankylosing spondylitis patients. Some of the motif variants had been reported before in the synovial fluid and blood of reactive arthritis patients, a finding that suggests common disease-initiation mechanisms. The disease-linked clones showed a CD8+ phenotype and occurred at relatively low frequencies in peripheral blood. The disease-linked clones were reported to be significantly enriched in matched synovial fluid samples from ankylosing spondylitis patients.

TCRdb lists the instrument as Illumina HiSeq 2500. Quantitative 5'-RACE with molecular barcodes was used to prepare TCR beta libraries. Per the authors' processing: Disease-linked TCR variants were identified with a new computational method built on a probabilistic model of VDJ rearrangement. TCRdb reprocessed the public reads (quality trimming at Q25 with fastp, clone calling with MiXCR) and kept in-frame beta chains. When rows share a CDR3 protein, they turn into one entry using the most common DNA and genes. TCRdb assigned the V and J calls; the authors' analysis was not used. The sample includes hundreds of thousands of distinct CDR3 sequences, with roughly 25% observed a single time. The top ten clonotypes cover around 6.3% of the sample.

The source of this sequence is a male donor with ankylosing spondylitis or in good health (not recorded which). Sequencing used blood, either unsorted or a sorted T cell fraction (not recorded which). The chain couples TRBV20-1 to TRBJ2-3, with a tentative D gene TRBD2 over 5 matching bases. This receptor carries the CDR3 CSAPAKGSADTQYF. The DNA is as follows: TGCAGTGCCCCAGCCAAAGGGAGCGCAGATACGCAGTATTTT.